This T cell receptor (beta chain) was identified during a study of circulating CD8 cells and anti-PD-1 response in melanoma. Sorting of live CD3+CD8+TCRalphabeta+ cells by PD-1 and/or TIGIT gave four subsets. The junction had 6 bases not matched to a gene; V was cut back by 5 bases and J by 3 bases. CDR1 and CDR2 from the germline V gene are MNHEY and SVGAGI. The CDR3 sequence is 15 residues long. The QIAseq Immune Repertoire TCR panel built the libraries from around 15 ng of total RNA. TCRdb re-called the reads through MiXCR, storing one row per CDR3 protein. The sample lists 500 to 700 distinct CDR3 sequences; approximately 8.9% were seen once. Study-wide findings and caveats: Subset repertoires were largely private at M1, with under 8% shared.

This clonotype has only a few counts. Its antigen is not known. The source material was CD8+ T cells from PBMCs, sampled at baseline or after one month of anti-PD-1 therapy (not recorded which). V is TRBV6-5 and J is TRBJ2-2; 7 bases are a match to TRBD2. The receptor's source is a human donor with melanoma. The CDR3 sequence is CASSDGGTHTGELFF. CDR3 nucleotides: TGTGCCAGCAGTGACGGGGGGACCCACACCGGGGAGCTGTTTTTT.